A single sample is the source of the 9 T cell receptor beta chains below, sequenced in a study of shared clonotypes between healthy human individuals. Using immunoSEQ multiplex PCR, the repertoire was profiled, and TCRdb retains in-frame clones only, with some absent. The sample records about 330,000 clones, around 74% being singletons. Sequencing used memory CD4+ T cells sorted from blood. Subset described: CD45RA-negative fraction. The receptors stem from a young man in good health.

The chain combines TRBV10-1 with TRBJ2-3; TRBD2 is a possible D gene (6 bases). CDR3 size: 13 residues. Looked up from germline, CDR1 is WNHNN and CDR2 is SYGVQD (reference sequence). The V end was cut by 2 bases, the J end by 6 bases, with 9 bases between. CDR3 sequence (DNA): TGCGCCAGCAGTGAGATTGGGGGGGATACGCAGTATTTT. It encodes CASSEIGGDTQYF.

The chain couples TRBV11-2 to TRBJ1-2, with unresolved D. The length of the CDR3 is 15 residues. Trimming cost V 0 bases and J 2 bases, with 10 bases left between them. Germline CDR1 is SGHAT and CDR2 is FQNNGV. CDR3 DNA: TGTGCCAGCAGCTTAGATCTTAAAAGCAACTATGGCTACACCTTC. Encoded protein: CASSLDLKSNYGYTF.

The chain employs TRBV5-4 and TRBJ2-2; no clear D gene. From germline, CDR1 is SGHNT and CDR2 YYREEE (reference sequence). CDR3 size: 11 residues. V was trimmed by 9 bases and J by 6 bases, leaving 9 bases between them. The CDR3 DNA is TGTGCCACCGGGTGGCCCGGGGAGCTGTTTTTT. It codes for CATGWPGELFF.

Worth noting for this clone: The junction does not match germline at one end; this may be a read error. Additional DNA sequences in this sample encode the identical CDR3. The rearrangement joins TRBV7-9 to TRBJ1-2; 8 nucleotides line up with TRBD1. The CDR3 loop spans 14 amino acids. Germline V lookup: CDR1 SEHNR, CDR2 FQNEAQ (reference sequence). This CDR3 is CASSPAGGNYGYTF. DNA of the CDR3: TGTGCCAGCAGCCCCGCAGGGGGCAACTATGGCTACACCTTT.

The chain is built from TRBV9 and TRBJ1-2; D unresolved. The V gene lost 0 bases and the J gene lost 4 bases, with 10 bases spanning the gap. In germline, CDR1 is SGDLS, CDR2 YYNGEE. The CDR3 is 14 amino acids. The CDR3 region has the DNA TGTGCCAGCAGCGTAGATGGGAATAGCTATGGCTACACCTTC. Translating gives CASSVDGNSYGYTF.

The chain employs TRBV2 and TRBJ1-2, with D unresolved. V dropped 4 bases and J dropped 2 bases, with 11 bases sitting between them. The CDR3 is made up of 14 amino acids. Germline lookup yields CDR1 SNHLY and CDR2 FYNNEI. The CDR3 DNA reads TGTGCCAGCAGTGGGGAAAAGCGGAACTATGGCTACACCTTC. Its translation: CASSGEKRNYGYTF.

The V call is TRBV7-2, the J call TRBJ2-2; 8 bases are shared with TRBD1. J gave up 5 bases and V 4 bases, and 9 bases lay outside the gene matches. The CDR3 length is 16 residues. Germline CDR1 is SGHTA and CDR2 is FQGNSA. The DNA for the CDR3 is TGTGCCAGCAGCTCGGACAGGGACGGAAGGACCGGGGAGCTGTTTTTT. Its protein is CASSSDRDGRTGELFF. Together with reference TRBV7-2 and TRBJ2-2, the CDR3 gives the full variable domain: GAGVSQSPSNKVTEKGKDVELRCDPISGHTALYWYRQSLGQGLEFLIYFQGNSAPDKSGLPSDRFSAERTGGSVSTLTIQRTQQEDSAVYLCASSSDRDGRTGELFFGEGSRLTVL.

J is TRBJ1-2 and V is TRBV6-6; 8 bases line up with TRBD1. Trimming cost V 2 bases and J 7 bases; bases outside gene matches: 6. Germline V gives CDR1 MNHNY, CDR2 SVGAGI (reference sequence). The CDR3 runs 14 residues. CDR3 bases: TGTGCCAGCAGTTACCGGACAGGGAGGGGTGGCTACACCTTC. Its translation: CASSYRTGRGGYTF.

V usage is TRBV29-1 and J usage is TRBJ2-4; 8 nucleotides match TRBD1. V shed 4 bases, J shed 1 base, and the junction held 18 bases outside the gene matches. This CDR3 is built from 19 residues. The germline gives CDR1 SQVTM, CDR2 ANQGSEA. CDR3 sequence (DNA): TGCAGCGTTGCCCTCGACAGGGGAACTTTCCTGATGGCCAAAAACATTCAGTACTTC. Translation: CSVALDRGTFLMAKNIQYF. The full variable domain, in which reference TRBV29-1 and TRBJ2-4 provide the parts outside the CDR3, is SAVISQKPSRDICQRGTSLTIQCQVDSQVTMMFWYRQQPGQSLTLIATANQGSEATYESGFVIDKFPISRPNLTFSTLTVSNMSPEDSSIYLCSVALDRGTFLMAKNIQYFGAGTRLSVL.